One sample yielded the 13 T cell receptor beta chains listed below, sequenced in a study of cytomegalovirus exposure and HLA in healthy donors (dated by TCRdb to 2016 to 2017). The library was obtained by the immunoSEQ multiplex PCR assay. The multiplex PCR relied on a mix of 60 forward primers for TCR Vbeta segments and 13 reverse primers for TCR Jbeta segments. In its TCRdb copy, this immuneACCESS table keeps in-frame sequences only and misses some clones. Where compared with another copy, unresolved V genes explain less than half of these, and the others have no known cause. For this sample there are approximately 130,000 clones; around 72% appear just once. The ten largest clones capture 7.5% to 9.5% of the sample. The specimen sequenced was PBMCs. These receptors were obtained from a woman between 50 and 59 years old in good health and CMV-seropositive.

The CDR3 DNA reads TGTGCCAGCAGTGTACACCCTTGGGACAGTAAGAGCAATCAGCCCCAGCATTTT. The encoded protein is CASSVHPWDSKSNQPQHF. The genes are TRBV2 and TRBJ1-5; TRBD1 aligns across 7 bases. Germline trimming cut 4 bases from V and 1 base from J; bases unmatched to any gene: 13. The CDR3 has 18 amino acids. Germline CDR1 reads SNHLY; CDR2 reads FYNNEI.

This chain uses TRBV28 with TRBJ2-5; TRBD2 matches at 8 bases. CDR1 and CDR2 (germline): MDHEN, SYDVKM. V shed 6 bases and J 3 bases; nucleotides not matched to a gene: 6. The CDR3 contains 14 residues. The CDR3 coding sequence is TGTGCCAGCAGCCCTGCGGGAGGCGAAGAGACCCAGTACTTC. Its translation: CASSPAGGEETQYF.

The gene calls are TRBV9 and TRBJ2-2, with D maybe TRBD1 (5 bases). Germline-derived CDR1 and CDR2 are SGDLS and YYNGEE. The CDR3 contains 18 residues. Deletions cut 0 bases from V and 7 bases from J, with 22 bases between. The CDR3: CASSVGIRADGPIGELFF. CDR3 DNA sequence: TGTGCCAGCAGCGTAGGGATCAGGGCGGACGGGCCGATCGGGGAGCTGTTTTTT.

This clone was seen more than once but under ten times. The chain uses TRBV18 and TRBJ2-3; no clear D gene. The CDR3 totals 12 residues. The V gene lost 2 bases and the J gene lost 2 bases, with 2 bases spanning the gap. Germline V CDR1 and CDR2: KGHSH, LQKENI. CDR3 nucleotides: TGTGCCAGCTCACCATACACAGATACGCAGTATTTT. This translates into CASSPYTDTQYF. Using reference TRBV18 and TRBJ2-3 for the parts outside the CDR3, the full variable domain is NAGVMQNPRHLVRRRGQEARLRCSPMKGHSHVYWYRQLPEEGLKFMVYLQKENIIDESGMPKERFSAEFPKEGPSILRIQQVVRGDSAAYFCASSPYTDTQYFGPGTRLTVL.

This chain connects TRBV2 to TRBJ1-2; 8 nucleotides align to TRBD1. In germline, CDR1 is SNHLY, CDR2 FYNNEI. This CDR3 spans 14 amino acids. After removal of 6 bases from V and 4 bases from J, the junction contained 7 bases not matched to a gene. CDR3 nucleotides: TGTGCCAGCAGGCAAGGACAGGGACTCTATGGCTACACCTTC. Translation gives CASRQGQGLYGYTF.

The V and J genes are TRBV5-1 and TRBJ2-2; 8 bases fit TRBD1. Germline loops: CDR1 SGHRS, CDR2 YFSETQ. The J segment lost 3 bases and the V segment lost 2 bases, leaving 3 bases of the junction unmatched. This CDR3 region has 15 residues. The CDR3 DNA reads as TGCGCCAGCAGCTTACCACAGGGGGACACCGGGGAGCTGTTTTTT. This codes for CASSLPQGDTGELFF.

The rearrangement links TRBV5-5 to TRBJ2-7, with 10 bases fitting TRBD1. Germline CDR1 SGHKS, CDR2 YYEKEE (reference sequence). The CDR3 consists of 16 residues. V gave up 4 bases and J gave up 1 base; unmatched junction bases: 8. This CDR3 is CASSRGPGQGSYEQYF. Here the CDR3 DNA reads TGTGCCAGCAGCAGGGGCCCGGGACAGGGGTCCTACGAGCAGTACTTC.

The table lists this clone with a few counts. The gene calls are TRBV6-5 and TRBJ2-1; 11 positions match TRBD2. The trim removed 0 bases at V and 9 bases at J, leaving 4 bases unmatched. The CDR3 loop spans 15 amino acids. From germline, CDR1 is MNHEY and CDR2 SVGAGI. Written as DNA, the CDR3 is TGTGCCAGCAGTTACTCGCTAGCGGGAGGTAGTGAGCAGTTCTTC. Protein sequence: CASSYSLAGGSEQFF.

The chain carries TRBV6-6 and TRBJ1-2, with TRBD1 identical over 9 bases. The V gene's germline CDR1 is MNHNY and CDR2 SVGAGI (reference sequence). The CDR3 covers 14 residues. With 4 bases clipped from V and 2 bases from J, the junction kept 2 bases outside the gene matches. The CDR3 sequence is CASSFGTGNYGYTF. The CDR3, as DNA: TGTGCCAGCAGTTTTGGGACAGGGAACTATGGCTACACCTTC.

V is TRBV30 and J is TRBJ1-2; maybe TRBD1 (5 bases). Germline V gives CDR1 GTSNPN, CDR2 SVGIG (reference sequence). V was cut by 8 bases and J by 0 bases, with 16 bases left in between. This CDR3 has 14 amino acids. The CDR3 nucleotides read TGTGCCCGGCGGGGTCAAGGGGCTAACTATGGCTACACCTTC. This codes for CARRGQGANYGYTF. The full variable domain, rest sourced from reference TRBV30 and TRBJ1-2, is SQTIHQWPATLVQPVGSPLSLECTVEGTSNPNLYWYRQAAGRGLQLLFYSVGIGQISSEVPQNLSASRPQDRQFILSSKKLLLSDSGFYLCARRGQGANYGYTFGSGTRLTVV.

This chain uses TRBV2 with TRBJ1-5; 10 bases agree with TRBD1. Trimming took 5 bases from V and 6 from J; bases not matched to a gene: 7. This CDR3 comprises 15 residues. The V gene's germline CDR1 is SNHLY and CDR2 FYNNEI. The CDR3 sequence: CASSSRTGGAQPQHF. The CDR3 region has the DNA TGTGCCAGCAGTTCCAGGACAGGGGGGGCTCAGCCCCAGCATTTT.

This clone was seen once. Written as DNA, the CDR3 is TGTGCCAGCGTCAGGACAGGGGCGGATGAGCAGTACTTC. Translated, it gives CASVRTGADEQYF. This rearrangement joins TRBV27 to TRBJ2-7; 9 nucleotides align to TRBD1. CDR3 length: 13 residues. Germline V gene sequence: CDR1 MNHEY, CDR2 SMNVEV (reference sequence). The junction had 9 bases not matched to a gene; V was cut back by 8 bases and J by 7 bases.

The chain combines TRBV9 with TRBJ2-4; TRBD2 matches 11 bases. V lost 2 bases and J lost 8; bases outside the gene matches: 3. From germline, CDR1 is SGDLS and CDR2 YYNGEE. The CDR3 runs 14 residues. CDR3 DNA: TGTGCCAGCAGCGTCACTAGCGGGAGCGACATTCAGTACTTC. This codes for CASSVTSGSDIQYF.